The clone carrying this T cell receptor (beta chain) came up many times. Its antigen is as yet unknown. This sample was included in a study of spatial heterogeneity in lung cancer. Study conclusions and caveats: Expanded intratumoral alpha and beta TCR counts tracked tumor mutation counts.

The sample's time point: sample taken at primary tumor resection. TCRdb reprocessed the 5' RACE reads via MiXCR and lists one record per CDR3 protein. The sample includes approximately 94,000 distinct CDR3 sequences, about 4.6% of them seen just once. The clonotype comes from a male donor with early-stage non-small cell lung cancer. The sample was lung tumor tissue, taken at surgery.

DNA for the CDR3: TGCGCCAGCAGCCAGTGGACGGCTGCAACTAATGAAAAACTGTTTTTT. Residues: CASSQWTAATNEKLFF. The chain has TRBV5-1 and TRBJ1-4; D is undetermined. CDR3 length equals 16 residues. V was trimmed by 4 bases and J by 0 bases, leaving 13 bases between them. Germline V gene sequence: CDR1 SGHRS, CDR2 YFSETQ.